This record concerns one T cell receptor beta chain sequence. PCR employed 60 Vbeta and 13 Jbeta primers. TCRdb keeps only in-frame clones here, not all; method: immunoSEQ multiplex PCR. Of some 180,000 clones detected, about three quarters appear once; the ten largest clones hold around 1.5%. The data were taken from a study of cytomegalovirus exposure and HLA in healthy donors. The overall study: A data release that came early held some 79 million unique TCRs from HLA-typed donors.

This TCR came from a man between 18 and 35 years old in good health and CMV-seronegative. Sample: PBMCs.

The CDR3 DNA sequence: TGTGCCAGCTCACTACTTGGCAGGGACAGTAGCAATCAGCCCCAGCATTTT. It is translated as CASSLLGRDSSNQPQHF. The chain recombines TRBV18 with TRBJ1-5; the match to TRBD1 covers 7 bases. Germline V gives CDR1 KGHSH, CDR2 LQKENI. CDR3 size: 17 residues. J was trimmed by 0 bases and V by 4 bases; bases with no gene match: 9. Using reference TRBV18 and TRBJ1-5 for the parts outside the CDR3, the full variable domain is NAGVMQNPRHLVRRRGQEARLRCSPMKGHSHVYWYRQLPEEGLKFMVYLQKENIIDESGMPKERFSAEFPKEGPSILRIQQVVRGDSAAYFCASSLLGRDSSNQPQHFGDGTRLSIL.